Shown below are 20 T cell receptor beta chains from a single sample sequenced in a study of blood T cell repertoires in COVID-19. Using immunoSEQ multiplex PCR, the repertoire was profiled, and TCRdb retains in-frame clones only, with some absent. The sample lists around 83,000 clones; around 84% were seen once. The sample taken for sequencing was peripheral blood. These receptors were collected from a man aged 80 or over with active or convalescent COVID-19.

The V call is TRBV11-3, the J call TRBJ1-1; D is undetermined. V was cut by 5 bases and J by 2 bases, with 12 bases left in between. Germline CDR1 SGHNT, CDR2 YENEEA. The CDR3 has 14 residues. CDR3: CASSLDSHNTEAFF. CDR3 nucleotide sequence: TGTGCCAGCAGCCTGGACTCCCACAACACTGAAGCTTTCTTT.

This clone has only a few counts. The V and J genes are TRBV6-5 and TRBJ1-2, with D unclear. V shed 2 bases and J shed 1 base, with 8 bases lying between them. CDR1 MNHEY and CDR2 SVGAGI come from the germline V gene. This CDR3 region has 14 residues. CDR3 nucleotides: TGTGCCAGCAGTTACGGTAGAGGTAACTATGGCTACACCTTC. Its translation is CASSYGRGNYGYTF.

V is TRBV6-5 and J is TRBJ2-7; 7 bases match TRBD2. The V gene end was trimmed by 6 bases and the J gene end by 5 bases; junction bases not matched to a gene: 10. Germline V gene sequence: CDR1 MNHEY, CDR2 SVGAGI. This CDR3 contains 14 residues. CDR3 loop: CASSRASGMHEQYV. CDR3 nucleotides: TGTGCCAGCAGCAGAGCCAGCGGGATGCACGAGCAGTACGTC.

The chain joins TRBV24-1 to TRBJ2-1; tentative D call: TRBD1 (7 bases). The CDR3 covers 19 residues. Germline CDR1 reads KGHDR; CDR2 reads SFDVKD. Trimming removed 4 bases at V and 4 bases at J, with 25 bases between. Written as DNA, the CDR3 is TGTGCCACCAGTGACGTAGACAGGGAGGCGGGAAAGAGGTACAATGAGCAGTTCTTC. This codes for CATSDVDREAGKRYNEQFF.

The rearrangement joins TRBV18 to TRBJ1-3; D not certain. The CDR3 extends over 16 amino acids. The V gene's germline CDR1 is KGHSH and CDR2 LQKENI. Trimming cost V 3 bases and J 0 bases, with 12 bases left between them. CDR3 amino acids: CASSPLEGTSGNTIYF. The CDR3 DNA reads as TGTGCCAGCTCACCCCTAGAGGGCACCTCTGGAAACACCATATATTTT.

This chain connects TRBV7-2 to TRBJ2-2; D unclear. The ends were cut back, 1 base at V and 1 base at J, with 7 bases in the middle. The germline gives CDR1 SGHTA, CDR2 FQGNSA. The CDR3 is 15 amino acids. The CDR3 loop reads CASSLGVGNTGELFF. The CDR3, as DNA: TGTGCCAGCAGCTTAGGAGTCGGGAACACCGGGGAGCTGTTTTTT. Full variable domain (rest looked up from reference TRBV7-2 and TRBJ2-2): GAGVSQSPSNKVTEKGKDVELRCDPISGHTALYWYRQSLGQGLEFLIYFQGNSAPDKSGLPSDRFSAERTGGSVSTLTIQRTQQEDSAVYLCASSLGVGNTGELFFGEGSRLTVL.

The chain combines TRBV11-2 with TRBJ2-1; no firm D call. V was trimmed by 3 bases and J by 6 bases, leaving 3 bases between them. CDR3 length: 11 residues. Germline V gene data show CDR1 as SGHAT and CDR2 as FQNNGV. CDR3 in DNA: TGTGCCAGCAGCTTGGCCAATGAGCAGTTCTTC. Protein sequence: CASSLANEQFF.

The chain uses TRBV5-1 and TRBJ1-6, with TRBD1 matching over 10 bases. Germline V gene data show CDR1 as SGHRS and CDR2 as YFSETQ. The CDR3 contains 15 residues. Trimming at V came to 3 bases and at J to 8 bases, leaving 5 bases not matched to a gene. DNA of the CDR3: TGCGCCAGCAGCTGGACAGGGGGTAGAGATTCACCCCTCCACTTT. Encoded protein: CASSWTGGRDSPLHF.

The chain combines TRBV7-9 with TRBJ1-2, with a possible D match to TRBD1 (5 bases). The V gene lost 1 base and the J gene lost 4 bases, with 16 bases spanning the gap. In germline, CDR1 is SEHNR, CDR2 FQNEAQ (reference sequence). The CDR3 is 16 amino acids. Here the CDR3 reads CASSLGEAGPGYGYTF. DNA for the CDR3: TGTGCCAGCAGCTTAGGAGAGGCGGGGCCGGGCTATGGCTACACCTTC.

This clone was picked up a small number of times. The chain links TRBV11-2 to TRBJ1-6; weak D call: TRBD1 (6 bases). The V and J ends lost 0 bases and 9 bases respectively, with 12 bases between them. Germline V gene data show CDR1 as SGHAT and CDR2 as FQNNGV. The CDR3 has 15 residues. The CDR3 reads CASSLDRGGFSPLHF. The CDR3 DNA sequence: TGTGCCAGCAGCTTAGATAGGGGGGGTTTTTCACCCCTCCACTTT.

The V call is TRBV3-1 (or the pseudogene TRBV3-2), the J call TRBJ2-3, with 12 bases that match TRBD2. Germline V CDR1 and CDR2: LGHDT, YNNKEL (reference sequence). J gave up 0 bases and V 4 bases, and 2 bases lay outside the gene matches. CDR3 length: 16 amino acids. The CDR3 nucleotides read TGTGCCAGCAGCCGAGGGACTAGCGGGAGCACAGATACGCAGTATTTT. Translating gives CASSRGTSGSTDTQYF.

This sequence joins TRBV6-6 and TRBJ2-1; 8 positions match TRBD2. This CDR3 contains 17 residues. In germline, CDR1 is MNHNY, CDR2 SVGAGI (reference sequence). J lost 6 bases, V lost 5 bases, and 15 bases had no gene match. CDR3 loop: CASSRPASAGGPNEQFF. DNA for the CDR3: TGTGCCAGCAGTCGGCCCGCCAGCGCGGGGGGCCCCAATGAGCAGTTCTTC.

V is TRBV5-4 and J is TRBJ2-1, with 8 bases fitting TRBD2. CDR1 SGHNT and CDR2 YYREEE come from the germline V gene (reference sequence). This CDR3 comprises 13 residues. The V gene end was trimmed by 8 bases and the J gene end by 5 bases; junction bases not matched to a gene: 6. CDR3 in amino acids: CASKRERDNEQFF. The DNA for the CDR3 is TGTGCCAGTAAGCGGGAGCGCGACAATGAGCAGTTCTTC. Based on the CDR3 plus reference TRBV5-4 and TRBJ2-1, the full variable domain is ETGVTQSPTHLIKTRGQQVTLRCSSQSGHNTVSWYQQALGQGPQFIFQYYREEENGRGNFPPRFSGLQFPNYSSELNVNALELDDSALYLCASKRERDNEQFFGPGTRLTVL.

This clone was observed once. The rearrangement uses TRBV3-1 (or the pseudogene TRBV3-2) and TRBJ2-1, with 8 nucleotides matching TRBD2. The CDR3 totals 15 residues. Germline V gives CDR1 LGHDT, CDR2 YNNKEL (reference sequence). Trimming removed 0 bases from V and 4 bases from J; junction bases left unmatched: 2. This CDR3 is CASSQDRLAYNEQFF. Here the CDR3 DNA reads TGTGCCAGCAGCCAAGACCGACTAGCGTACAATGAGCAGTTCTTC.

The rearrangement uses TRBV18 and TRBJ1-1; 8 bases line up with TRBD1. Germline assignment: CDR1 KGHSH and CDR2 LQKENI. CDR3 length: 14 residues. V lost 4 bases and J lost 3; bases outside the gene matches: 4. The CDR3 nucleotides read TGTGCCAGCTCACAACAGGGACAGGACACTGAAGCTTTCTTT. It translates to CASSQQGQDTEAFF.

This clone showed up just a few times. Here the CDR3 reads CASSQGGGGDTQYF. The CDR3 DNA is TGCGCCAGCAGCCAAGGGGGGGGCGGGGATACGCAGTATTTT. This rearrangement joins TRBV4-1 to TRBJ2-3; possibly TRBD2 for D (7 bases). The CDR3 has 14 residues. The V gene lost 1 base and the J gene lost 6 bases, with 11 bases spanning the gap. CDR1 and CDR2 (germline): MGHRA, YSYEKL.

The rearrangement links TRBV7-2 to TRBJ2-6, with D tentatively TRBD2 (5 bases). The V and J ends lost 5 bases and 0 bases respectively, with 20 bases between them. The germline V gene encodes CDR1 SGHTA and CDR2 FQGNSA. The CDR3 length is 19 residues. The CDR3: CASSHYFRYEGSGANVLTF. CDR3 DNA: TGTGCCAGCAGCCACTACTTTCGATATGAGGGCTCTGGGGCCAACGTCCTGACTTTC.

The V gene is TRBV6-5, the J gene TRBJ2-2; D may be TRBD1 (6 bases). CDR3 size: 15 residues. Trimming shortened V by 6 bases and J by 4 bases, and 15 bases separated the two germline ends. Germline CDR1 and CDR2: MNHEY and SVGAGI. The CDR3 coding sequence is TGTGCCAGCAGACAACCGGGGACACCCACCGGGGAGCTGTTTTTT. Translation: CASRQPGTPTGELFF.

The V and J genes are TRBV4-2 and TRBJ1-2; D ambiguous. V was shortened by 3 bases and J by 8 bases, with 10 bases between the two germline ends. Germline V gene lookup returns CDR1 LGHNA and CDR2 YNFKEQ. This CDR3 is 12 amino acids long. The CDR3 reads CASSQRVGGYTF. Written as DNA, the CDR3 is TGTGCCAGCAGCCAGAGGGTGGGAGGCTACACCTTC.

The J gene is TRBJ1-6, the V gene TRBV5-6, with TRBD1 identical over 8 bases. Germline V gene lookup returns CDR1 SGHDT and CDR2 YYEEEE. This CDR3 has 16 residues. Losses at the gene ends were 4 bases for V and 10 bases for J; bases not matched to a gene: 13. The CDR3 region is CASSRLGRQGASPLHF. The CDR3 DNA sequence: TGTGCCAGCAGCCGGCTGGGGCGCCAGGGGGCCTCACCCCTCCACTTT.